The 20 T cell receptor beta chains presented below share a single source sample, sequenced in a study of T cell repertoires in cytomegalovirus infection. Their specific antigens are unknown. Each CDR3 protein is one row after TCRdb ran MiXCR on the reads. The data contain over 100,000 distinct CDR3 sequences, roughly a tenth of them singletons. Sequenced: PBMCs, sequenced either directly or after in vitro stimulation (not recorded which). The receptors were sampled from a human donor in good health (CMV status not recorded). Some clones in this sample may be carry-over from other donors' samples.

At least ten counts were recorded for this clonotype. This chain connects TRBV12-3 or TRBV12-4 to TRBJ2-1; TRBD2 is a possible D gene (5 bases). This CDR3 has 14 residues. V was shortened by 5 bases and J by 7 bases, with 15 bases between the two germline ends. Written as DNA, the CDR3 is TGTGCCAGCAGTCCCAACGGGAATACGAATGAGCAGTTCTTC. Translated, it gives CASSPNGNTNEQFF.

The chain carries TRBV6-2 or TRBV6-3 and TRBJ1-4; D gene ambiguous. The CDR3 sequence is 14 residues long. Germline V lookup: CDR1 MNHEY, CDR2 SVGEGT. Trimming shortened V by 5 bases and J by 7 bases, and 14 bases separated the two germline ends. CDR3 protein: CASSGPGSPEKLFF. The CDR3 DNA reads TGTGCCAGCAGTGGACCGGGGAGTCCTGAAAAACTGTTTTTT.

The V call is TRBV12-3 or TRBV12-4, the J call TRBJ2-7; 7 bases are shared with TRBD1. CDR3 length: 17 residues. The V gene end was trimmed by 0 bases and the J gene end by 2 bases; junction bases not matched to a gene: 10. CDR3: CASSLALLGTDTYEQYF. For the CDR3, the DNA is TGTGCCAGCAGTTTAGCGCTTCTCGGGACAGATACCTACGAGCAGTACTTC.

This clonotype has a count of ten or more. V and J are TRBV29-1 and TRBJ2-5, with 7 bases lining up with TRBD2. Germline V gene data show CDR1 as SQVTM and CDR2 as ANQGSEA. J was trimmed by 1 base and V by 7 bases; bases with no gene match: 15. The CDR3 totals 16 residues. CDR3 coding DNA: TGCAGCGCTCCCGGCCGGGGGGAAAAACTCCAAGAGACCCAGTACTTC. The encoded protein is CSAPGRGEKLQETQYF.

The V gene is TRBV6-6, the J gene TRBJ2-2, with D tentatively TRBD1 (6 bases). The CDR3 extends over 16 amino acids. Germline V lookup: CDR1 MNHNY, CDR2 SVGAGI (reference sequence). Trimming removed 6 bases from V and 4 bases from J, with 18 bases in between. The CDR3 nucleotides are TGTGCCAGCAGACTTACAGGGACGACGTTCACCGGGGAGCTGTTTTTT. As protein: CASRLTGTTFTGELFF.

This clonotype was counted at least ten times. The genes are TRBV7-2 and TRBJ1-4; no reliable D call. The V end lost 4 bases, the J end lost 0 bases, and 6 bases lay between the germline ends. Germline values: CDR1 SGHTA, CDR2 FQGNSA. This CDR3 has 14 amino acids. The CDR3 DNA follows: TGTGCCAGCAGCTCCAGACCAACTAATGAAAAACTGTTTTTT. Translated: CASSSRPTNEKLFF.

This clonotype has more than one count but fewer than ten. This sequence joins TRBV11-3 and TRBJ2-5; 11 bases fit TRBD2. The CDR3 runs 18 residues. Trimming removed 1 base from V and 0 bases from J; junction bases left unmatched: 7. CDR1 and CDR2 from the germline V gene are SGHNT and YENEEA. As DNA, the CDR3 is TGTGCCAGCAGCTTAGCGGTCAGACTAGCGGGAAACCAAGAGACCCAGTACTTC. It is translated as CASSLAVRLAGNQETQYF.

The sample holds many counts of this clonotype. The rearrangement uses TRBV7-8 and TRBJ2-7, with a tentative D call TRBD2 (5 bases). Between the trimmed V and J ends, which lost 5 bases and 6 bases, there was a span of 11 bases. This CDR3 spans 12 amino acids. In germline, CDR1 is SGHVS, CDR2 FQNEAQ. In DNA, the CDR3 is TGTGCCAGCAGCCGCGGGTCGAGCGAGCAGTACGTC. Translated, it gives CASSRGSSEQYV.

This clonotype was counted ten times or more. The chain combines TRBV28 with TRBJ2-1, with D perhaps matching TRBD1 (7 bases). The CDR3 extends over 20 amino acids. Germline lookup yields CDR1 MDHEN and CDR2 SYDVKM. Trimming cost V 2 bases and J 5 bases, with 28 bases left between them. DNA of the CDR3: TGTGCCAGCAGTTTACGGACAGGTTTTAGACCAATCGGGGGAGACAATGAGCAGTTCTTC. It yields the protein CASSLRTGFRPIGGDNEQFF.

This clonotype occurred many times. The chain couples TRBV28 to TRBJ1-4; D unclear. This CDR3 is built from 14 residues. Germline CDR1 MDHEN, CDR2 SYDVKM. The V and J ends lost 6 bases and 3 bases respectively, with 11 bases between them. This chain's CDR3 is CASRKTKSNEKLFF. As DNA, the CDR3 is TGTGCCAGCAGAAAAACAAAGTCTAATGAAAAACTGTTTTTT.

This clonotype was recorded at least ten times. V and J are TRBV7-2 and TRBJ2-7; TRBD1 agrees at 11 bases. V shed 4 bases and J 4 bases; nucleotides not matched to a gene: 6. This CDR3 is 15 amino acids long. Germline V gene data show CDR1 as SGHTA and CDR2 as FQGNSA. The chain's CDR3 is CASSYRTGGRYEQYF. The CDR3 DNA follows: TGTGCCAGCAGCTATCGGACAGGGGGCAGGTACGAGCAGTACTTC.

Concerning this clonotype itself: This may arise from a read error, as a much more abundant clone is one base away. The rearrangement joins TRBV7-2 to TRBJ2-5; 9 bases line up with TRBD2. Germline lookup yields CDR1 SGHTA and CDR2 FQGNSA. The CDR3 is made up of 15 amino acids. CDR3 loop: CASGEGSGSEEAQYF. The CDR3 DNA is TGTGCCAGCGGGGAGGGTAGCGGGAGTGAAGAGGCCCAGTACTTC.

This clonotype was seen at least ten times. V gene TRBV11-2 combines with J gene TRBJ2-2, with D perhaps matching TRBD1 or TRBD2 (5 bases each). CDR1 SGHAT and CDR2 FQNNGV come from the germline V gene. Trimming removed 6 bases at V and 1 base at J, with 15 bases between. The CDR3 sequence is 16 residues long. Here the CDR3 reads CASREIQGRNTGELFF. The CDR3 DNA is TGTGCCAGCAGAGAAATCCAGGGACGGAACACCGGGGAGCTGTTTTTT.

This clonotype showed up many times. This chain connects TRBV28 to TRBJ2-5; the D is unclear. CDR1 and CDR2 from the germline V gene are MDHEN and SYDVKM. This CDR3 contains 16 residues. The ends were cut back, 3 bases at V and 0 bases at J, with 14 bases in the middle. The CDR3, as DNA: TGTGCCAGCAGTTTCTTCTATTGGCCGGACCAAGAGACCCAGTACTTC. It translates to CASSFFYWPDQETQYF.

The table lists this clonotype with a few counts. This rearrangement joins TRBV7-9 to TRBJ2-3; 8 bases fit TRBD1. This CDR3 region has 15 residues. J lost 4 bases, V lost 5 bases, and 8 bases had no gene match. The germline V gene encodes CDR1 SEHNR and CDR2 FQNEAQ (reference sequence). The CDR3 DNA is TGTGCCAGCAGCCCCGACAGGGGTTTTTCAGATACGCAGTATTTT. It specifies CASSPDRGFSDTQYF.

This clonotype appeared many times. The V and J genes are TRBV7-6 and TRBJ1-1; 10 nucleotides agree with TRBD1. Germline V gene data show CDR1 as SGHVS and CDR2 as FNYEAQ. With V trimmed by 3 bases and J by 1 base, 11 bases remained unmatched. The CDR3 sequence is 18 residues long. DNA of the CDR3: TGTGCCAGCAGCTTTAACTTGGGACAGGGGATCCGGAACACTGAAGCTTTCTTT. Amino acids: CASSFNLGQGIRNTEAFF.

In its sample, this clonotype was seen a few times. The chain couples TRBV20-1 to TRBJ2-5; D uncertain. This CDR3 has 11 residues. Germline CDR1 is DFQATT and CDR2 is SNEGSKA (reference sequence). The V gene lost 1 base and the J gene lost 5 bases, with 5 bases spanning the gap. The CDR3 protein is CSARAAETQYF. For the CDR3, the DNA is TGCAGTGCTAGAGCGGCGGAGACCCAGTACTTC.

The V gene is TRBV6-5, the J gene TRBJ2-2, with TRBD2 matching 9 bases. The CDR3 is made up of 15 amino acids. Per germline, CDR1 MNHEY and CDR2 SVGAGI. V lost 7 bases and J lost 0; bases outside the gene matches: 3. CDR3 bases: TGTGCCAGCAAGAGACTAGCGGCGAACACCGGGGAGCTGTTTTTT. Amino acid sequence: CASKRLAANTGELFF.

This clonotype was recorded at least ten times. This chain connects TRBV7-8 to TRBJ2-7; D may be TRBD1 or TRBD2 (5 bases each). CDR1 is SGHVS, CDR2 FQNEAQ, per germline. The CDR3 extends over 13 amino acids. Trimming took off 1 base at V and 7 bases at J, with 11 bases between the two ends. The CDR3, as DNA: TGTGCCAGCAGCTTAGGAGGGGTGACAGAGCAGTACGTC. Protein: CASSLGGVTEQYV.

This clonotype was found many times. CDR3: CASRGGTASSTEAFF. The CDR3 DNA is TGTGCCAGCAGAGGCGGGACAGCGAGTAGCACTGAAGCTTTCTTT. The gene calls are TRBV12-3 or TRBV12-4 and TRBJ1-1, with 7 bases aligning to TRBD1. V shed 6 bases, J shed 4 bases, and the junction held 11 bases outside the gene matches. The CDR3 has 15 residues.